The rows below give T cell receptor beta chains drawn from one sample of a study of beta chain features in type 1 diabetes. This table comes from immunoSEQ multiplex PCR, and its TCRdb copy is limited to in-frame clones, with some not included. This sample has 200,000 to 300,000 clones; approximately 10% occur once, and the top ten carry about 0.018%. Input material: naive CD4+ T cells from blood. The receptors stem from a man in his thirties or forties with type 1 diabetes. Both conserved end residues are part of each CDR3. A D gene is named only where the DNA matches it firmly. A row's size may be missing; if present it is once, few, many or a size class.

cdr3_aa: CASSLGDIHSNQPQHF
cdr3_nt: TGCGCCAGCAGCTTGGGGGACATTCATAGCAATCAGCCCCAGCATTTT
d_call: .
clone_size: few
j_call: TRBJ1-5
v_call: TRBV5-1

cdr3_aa: CASSRAGQVGDTQYF
cdr3_nt: TGTGCCAGCAGCCGCGCCGGACAGGTGGGGGATACGCAGTATTTT
d_call: TRBD1
clone_size: .
j_call: TRBJ2-3
v_call: TRBV5-4

cdr3_aa: CASSSSRNTEAFF
cdr3_nt: TGTGCCAGCAGTTCATCGAGGAACACTGAAGCTTTCTTT
d_call: .
clone_size: once
j_call: TRBJ1-1
v_call: TRBV9

cdr3_aa: CASSVATRNEQFF
cdr3_nt: TGTGCCAGCAGCGTAGCTACCCGCAATGAGCAGTTCTTC
d_call: .
clone_size: few
j_call: TRBJ2-1
v_call: TRBV9

cdr3_aa: CAWSRGASETQYF
cdr3_nt: TGTGCCTGGAGTAGAGGTGCTAGCGAGACCCAGTACTTC
d_call: .
clone_size: few
j_call: TRBJ2-5
v_call: TRBV30

cdr3_aa: CASLGQLYEPQHF
cdr3_nt: TGTGCCAGTCTCGGACAGTTGTATGAGCCCCAGCATTTT
d_call: .
clone_size: .
j_call: TRBJ1-5
v_call: TRBV19

cdr3_aa: CASSLTSGGPAETQYF
cdr3_nt: TGCGCCAGCAGCTTGACTAGCGGGGGACCAGCGGAGACCCAGTACTTC
d_call: TRBD2
clone_size: .
j_call: TRBJ2-5
v_call: TRBV5-1

cdr3_aa: CASSVGQGGSPLHF
cdr3_nt: TGTGCCAGCAGTGTGGGACAGGGAGGTTCACCCCTCCACTTT
d_call: TRBD1
clone_size: few
j_call: TRBJ1-6
v_call: TRBV28

cdr3_aa: CSVRFTEHPSYNEQFF
cdr3_nt: TGCAGCGTTAGATTCACCGAACACCCCTCCTACAATGAGCAGTTCTTC
d_call: .
clone_size: .
j_call: TRBJ2-1
v_call: TRBV29-1

cdr3_aa: CASSQMYETGQGFF
cdr3_nt: TGTGCCAGCAGCCAGATGTATGAGACGGGACAGGGCTTCTTC
d_call: TRBD1
clone_size: .
j_call: TRBJ2-1
v_call: TRBV5-4

cdr3_aa: CASSVEDSNTQYF
cdr3_nt: TGTGCCAGCAGCGTAGAGGACTCTAATACGCAGTATTTT
d_call: .
clone_size: .
j_call: TRBJ2-3
v_call: TRBV9

cdr3_aa: CSPGQGYCLNQPQHF
cdr3_nt: TGCAGCCCCGGACAGGGTTATTGCTTAAATCAGCCCCAGCATTTT
d_call: TRBD1
clone_size: .
j_call: TRBJ1-5
v_call: TRBV29-1

cdr3_aa: CASSRNTGATNEKLFF
cdr3_nt: TGTGCCAGCAGTAGGAACACGGGGGCAACTAATGAAAAACTGTTTTTT
d_call: .
clone_size: .
j_call: TRBJ1-4
v_call: TRBV11-2

cdr3_aa: CASSPLSGGSEQFF
cdr3_nt: TGTGCCAGCAGTCCCCTTAGCGGGGGCTCGGAGCAGTTCTTC
d_call: TRBD2
clone_size: few
j_call: TRBJ2-1
v_call: TRBV9

cdr3_aa: CASGHSHIQYF
cdr3_nt: TGTGCTAGTGGCCACTCCCACATTCAGTACTTC
d_call: .
clone_size: few
j_call: TRBJ2-4
v_call: TRBV12-5

cdr3_aa: CAWSTRRSGNTIYF
cdr3_nt: TGTGCCTGGAGTACACGTCGCTCTGGAAACACCATATATTTT
d_call: .
clone_size: .
j_call: TRBJ1-3
v_call: TRBV30

cdr3_aa: CASTRLGQNEKLFF
cdr3_nt: TGTGCCAGCACCCGCCTGGGACAGAATGAAAAACTGTTTTTT
d_call: TRBD1
clone_size: .
j_call: TRBJ1-4
v_call: TRBV18

cdr3_aa: CASSDLGLAHNEQFF
cdr3_nt: TGTGCCAGCAGTGATTTAGGGCTAGCTCACAATGAGCAGTTCTTC
d_call: .
clone_size: .
j_call: TRBJ2-1
v_call: TRBV2

cdr3_aa: CASSVDSGVTETQYF
cdr3_nt: TGTGCCAGCAGCGTAGACTCGGGGGTCACGGAGACCCAGTACTTC
d_call: .
clone_size: few
j_call: TRBJ2-5
v_call: TRBV9

cdr3_aa: CASSEGSTDTQYF
cdr3_nt: TGCGCCAGCAGTGAGGGATCCACAGATACGCAGTATTTT
d_call: .
clone_size: few
j_call: TRBJ2-3
v_call: TRBV5-1

cdr3_aa: CASSPRGQPNTEAFF
cdr3_nt: TGTGCCAGCAGCCCCCGGGGACAGCCGAACACTGAAGCTTTCTTT
d_call: .
clone_size: few
j_call: TRBJ1-1
v_call: TRBV21-1

cdr3_aa: CASSYSSVSNQPQHF
cdr3_nt: TGTGCCAGCAGTTACTCGTCAGTTAGCAATCAGCCCCAGCATTTT
d_call: .
clone_size: .
j_call: TRBJ1-5
v_call: TRBV6-5

cdr3_aa: CASSPDRDEQYF
cdr3_nt: TGTGCCAGCTCACCGGATCGGGACGAGCAGTACTTC
d_call: .
clone_size: .
j_call: TRBJ2-7
v_call: TRBV18

cdr3_aa: CASSFSQGRRETQYF
cdr3_nt: TGCGCCAGCAGCTTCTCCCAGGGGCGGCGAGAGACCCAGTACTTC
d_call: .
clone_size: .
j_call: TRBJ2-5
v_call: TRBV5-1

cdr3_aa: CASSYSLAVGNTIYF
cdr3_nt: TGTGCCAGCAGTTACTCGCTGGCAGTTGGAAACACCATATATTTT
d_call: .
clone_size: few
j_call: TRBJ1-3
v_call: TRBV6-5

cdr3_aa: CASSAGTVGNTIYF
cdr3_nt: TGTGCCAGCTCCGCCGGGACAGTGGGAAACACCATATATTTT
d_call: TRBD1
clone_size: .
j_call: TRBJ1-3
v_call: TRBV2

cdr3_aa: CASSPGLAVEDTQYF
cdr3_nt: TGCGCCAGCAGCCCGGGACTAGCGGTAGAAGATACGCAGTATTTT
d_call: TRBD2
clone_size: few
j_call: TRBJ2-3
v_call: TRBV5-1

cdr3_aa: CASSIQGRGRGQPQHF
cdr3_nt: TGTGCCAGTAGTATTCAGGGCCGCGGACGTGGACAGCCCCAGCATTTT
d_call: .
clone_size: few
j_call: TRBJ1-5
v_call: TRBV19

cdr3_aa: CASSFLRGSEQYF
cdr3_nt: TGTGCCAGCAGCTTTCTCAGGGGGAGCGAGCAGTACTTC
d_call: TRBD1
clone_size: .
j_call: TRBJ2-7
v_call: TRBV14

cdr3_aa: CASSLEPVSGTGNTGELFF
cdr3_nt: TGCGCCAGCAGCTTGGAACCTGTTTCCGGGACAGGGAACACCGGGGAGCTGTTTTTT
d_call: TRBD1
clone_size: .
j_call: TRBJ2-2
v_call: TRBV5-1

cdr3_aa: CASSSMFLGNQPQHF
cdr3_nt: TGTGCCAGCAGTTCCATGTTCCTAGGTAATCAGCCCCAGCATTTT
d_call: .
clone_size: few
j_call: TRBJ1-5
v_call: TRBV27

cdr3_aa: CASSPPGQGGNEQFF
cdr3_nt: TGTGCCAGCTCACCGCCGGGACAGGGGGGCAATGAGCAGTTCTTC
d_call: TRBD1
clone_size: few
j_call: TRBJ2-1
v_call: TRBV18

cdr3_aa: CASSPPGSGVYEQYF
cdr3_nt: TGTGCCAGCAGCCCTCCCGGGTCCGGAGTTTATGAGCAGTACTTC
d_call: .
clone_size: .
j_call: TRBJ2-7
v_call: TRBV9

cdr3_aa: CASSLVGGRDEQYF
cdr3_nt: TGTGCCAGCAGCTTGGTAGGGGGCAGGGACGAGCAGTACTTC
d_call: TRBD1
clone_size: few
j_call: TRBJ2-7
v_call: TRBV5-4

cdr3_aa: CASSPMGTVNTEAFF
cdr3_nt: TGCGCCAGCAGCCCAATGGGGACAGTTAACACTGAAGCTTTCTTT
d_call: TRBD1
clone_size: .
j_call: TRBJ1-1
v_call: TRBV5-1

cdr3_aa: CASRQGPGGGYTF
cdr3_nt: TGTGCCAGCAGACAGGGCCCGGGAGGGGGCTACACCTTC
d_call: .
clone_size: few
j_call: TRBJ1-2
v_call: TRBV2

cdr3_aa: CASSSVEGRATEAFF
cdr3_nt: TGTGCCAGCTCCTCGGTAGAGGGCCGGGCCACTGAAGCTTTCTTT
d_call: .
clone_size: .
j_call: TRBJ1-1
v_call: TRBV18

cdr3_aa: CASSSGQGKDTQYF
cdr3_nt: TGTGCCAGCAGTTCCGGACAGGGGAAAGATACGCAGTATTTT
d_call: TRBD1
clone_size: .
j_call: TRBJ2-3
v_call: TRBV28

cdr3_aa: CASSEASGIGGYTF
cdr3_nt: TGTGCCAGCAGTGAAGCTTCGGGGATCGGCGGCTACACCTTC
d_call: .
clone_size: .
j_call: TRBJ1-2
v_call: TRBV2

cdr3_aa: CSVELGGVDEQFF
cdr3_nt: TGCAGCGTTGAACTGGGAGGGGTCGATGAGCAGTTCTTC
d_call: TRBD2
clone_size: few
j_call: TRBJ2-1
v_call: TRBV29-1

cdr3_aa: CASSPRDRGNSPLHF
cdr3_nt: TGCGCCAGCAGCCCCCGGGACAGGGGCAATTCACCCCTCCACTTT
d_call: TRBD1
clone_size: .
j_call: TRBJ1-6
v_call: TRBV5-1

cdr3_aa: CASSLHGTGADTQYF
cdr3_nt: TGCGCCAGCAGCTTGCACGGGACAGGGGCCGATACGCAGTATTTT
d_call: TRBD1
clone_size: .
j_call: TRBJ2-3
v_call: TRBV5-1

cdr3_aa: CSVETGSRYTF
cdr3_nt: TGCAGCGTTGAGACAGGGAGTCGCTACACCTTC
d_call: TRBD1
clone_size: .
j_call: TRBJ1-2
v_call: TRBV29-1

cdr3_aa: CASSLQQGGYGYTF
cdr3_nt: TGTGCCAGCAGCTTACAACAGGGTGGCTATGGCTACACCTTC
d_call: .
clone_size: few
j_call: TRBJ1-2
v_call: TRBV7-6

cdr3_aa: CAIGGGHRDQPQHF
cdr3_nt: TGTGCCATCGGCGGGGGACACAGAGATCAGCCCCAGCATTTT
d_call: .
clone_size: few
j_call: TRBJ1-5
v_call: TRBV10-3

cdr3_aa: CASRAGTVDNEQFF
cdr3_nt: TGTGCCAGTCGCGCCGGGACAGTAGACAATGAGCAGTTCTTC
d_call: TRBD1
clone_size: .
j_call: TRBJ2-1
v_call: TRBV19

cdr3_aa: CAIEASGEETQYF
cdr3_nt: TGTGCCATCGAGGCTAGCGGGGAAGAGACCCAGTACTTC
d_call: TRBD2
clone_size: .
j_call: TRBJ2-5
v_call: TRBV10-3

cdr3_aa: CASSPWQINTDTQYF
cdr3_nt: TGTGCCAGCTCACCATGGCAGATCAACACAGATACGCAGTATTTT
d_call: .
clone_size: .
j_call: TRBJ2-3
v_call: TRBV18

cdr3_aa: CASTRQGPEYGYTF
cdr3_nt: TGTGCCAGCACCCGACAGGGCCCTGAGTATGGCTACACCTTC
d_call: TRBD1
clone_size: .
j_call: TRBJ1-2
v_call: TRBV2

cdr3_aa: CASSQEAGLREKLFF
cdr3_nt: TGTGCCAGCAGCCAAGAGGCAGGGTTACGGGAAAAACTGTTTTTT
d_call: .
clone_size: few
j_call: TRBJ1-4
v_call: TRBV4-2

cdr3_aa: CASSERHSEEYF
cdr3_nt: TGTGCCAGCAGTGAGAGGCACTCCGAGGAGTATTTT
d_call: .
clone_size: .
j_call: TRBJ2-3
v_call: TRBV2

cdr3_aa: CASSVAGEWGTQYF
cdr3_nt: TGTGCCAGCAGCGTCGCGGGGGAATGGGGGACCCAGTACTTC
d_call: TRBD2
clone_size: .
j_call: TRBJ2-5
v_call: TRBV9

cdr3_aa: CASSPSTDTQYF
cdr3_nt: TGTGCCAGCAGCCCGAGCACAGATACGCAGTATTTT
d_call: .
clone_size: few
j_call: TRBJ2-3
v_call: TRBV7-8

cdr3_aa: CASSLTKETQYF
cdr3_nt: TGTGCCAGCAGCTTAACCAAAGAGACCCAGTACTTC
d_call: .
clone_size: .
j_call: TRBJ2-5
v_call: TRBV7-3

cdr3_aa: CAWRKTATNEKLFF
cdr3_nt: TGTGCCTGGAGGAAGACAGCAACTAATGAAAAACTGTTTTTT
d_call: .
clone_size: .
j_call: TRBJ1-4
v_call: TRBV30

cdr3_aa: CASSGTDQETQYF
cdr3_nt: TGTGCCAGCAGTGGGACAGACCAAGAGACCCAGTACTTC
d_call: .
clone_size: few
j_call: TRBJ2-5
v_call: TRBV2

cdr3_aa: CSVGRRGPDNEQFF
cdr3_nt: TGCAGCGTTGGTCGCAGGGGCCCCGACAATGAGCAGTTCTTC
d_call: .
clone_size: .
j_call: TRBJ2-1
v_call: TRBV29-1

cdr3_aa: CASSPGQALNEKLFF
cdr3_nt: TGTGCCAGCAGCCCCGGACAGGCGTTAAATGAAAAACTGTTTTTT
d_call: TRBD1
clone_size: few
j_call: TRBJ1-4
v_call: TRBV2

cdr3_aa: CASSSSWTSGGGDTQYF
cdr3_nt: TGCGCCAGCAGCTCATCATGGACTAGCGGGGGGGGAGATACGCAGTATTTT
d_call: TRBD2
clone_size: once
j_call: TRBJ2-3
v_call: TRBV5-1

cdr3_aa: CASSPDRMSYEQYF
cdr3_nt: TGTGCCAGCAGCCCCGACAGGATGTCCTACGAGCAGTACTTC
d_call: .
clone_size: .
j_call: TRBJ2-7
v_call: TRBV11-1